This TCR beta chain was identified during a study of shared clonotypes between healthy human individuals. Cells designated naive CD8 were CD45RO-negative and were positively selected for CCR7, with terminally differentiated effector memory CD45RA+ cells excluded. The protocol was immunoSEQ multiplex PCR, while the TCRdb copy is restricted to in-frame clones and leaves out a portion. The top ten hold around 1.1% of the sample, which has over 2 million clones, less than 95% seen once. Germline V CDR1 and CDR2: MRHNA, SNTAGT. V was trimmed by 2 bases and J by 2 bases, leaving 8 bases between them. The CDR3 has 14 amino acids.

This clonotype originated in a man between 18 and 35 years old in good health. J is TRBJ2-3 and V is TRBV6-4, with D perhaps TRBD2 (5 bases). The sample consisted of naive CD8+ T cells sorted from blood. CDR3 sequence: CASSDTRDTDTQYF. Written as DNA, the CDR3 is TGTGCCAGCAGTGACACCCGGGACACAGATACGCAGTATTTT.